The 24 T cell receptor beta chains below all came from one sample that was sequenced in a study of blood T cell repertoires in COVID-19. Method: immunoSEQ multiplex PCR; TCRdb's copy keeps in-frame clones and lacks some. The repertoire consists of 110,000 or so clones, with around 85% occurring once and the leading ten covering 1.5% to 1.8%. Sequences were obtained from peripheral blood. The receptors originated from a man aged 50 to 60 with acute or convalescent COVID-19.

The chain employs TRBV2 and TRBJ1-5, with D possibly being TRBD1 (5 bases). CDR3 length equals 15 residues. V was shortened by 6 bases and J by 1 base, with 13 bases between the two germline ends. CDR1 is SNHLY, CDR2 FYNNEI, per germline. CDR3: CASRAQGSSNQPQHF. The CDR3 nucleotides read TGTGCCAGCAGAGCTCAGGGATCGAGCAATCAGCCCCAGCATTTT.

CDR3 nucleotides: TGTGCCAGCAGCCAAGTGCCAGCGAGCTCCTATAATTCACCCCTCCACTTT. Its protein product is CASSQVPASSYNSPLHF. The rearrangement uses TRBV3-1 (or the pseudogene TRBV3-2) and TRBJ1-6; D is ambiguous. Trimming took 1 base from V and 0 from J, leaving 10 bases between them. This CDR3 comprises 17 residues. Germline assignment: CDR1 LGHDT and CDR2 YNNKEL (reference sequence).

The table lists this clone with a count of one. The chain couples TRBV14 to TRBJ2-5; D may be TRBD2 (6 bases). CDR3 length equals 14 residues. Germline V gives CDR1 SGHDN, CDR2 FVKESK. Trimming stripped 4 bases from V and 4 bases from J, with 13 bases between. The CDR3 DNA reads as TGTGCCAGCAGCCCCGGGACTTCCCGAGAGACCCAGTACTTC. Translated: CASSPGTSRETQYF.

This clone appeared a few times. V gene TRBV15 combines with J gene TRBJ2-4; 9 bases match TRBD1. The germline gives CDR1 LNHNV, CDR2 YYDKDF (reference sequence). The CDR3 loop spans 15 amino acids. Losses at the gene ends were 7 bases for V and 1 base for J; bases not matched to a gene: 5. This CDR3 reads CATKGTGFAKNIQYF. The DNA for the CDR3 is TGTGCCACCAAAGGGACAGGGTTTGCCAAAAACATTCAGTACTTC. Looking up the rest from reference TRBV15 and TRBJ2-4 gives the full variable domain: DAMVIQNPRYQVTQFGKPVTLSCSQTLNHNVMYWYQQKSSQAPKLLFHYYDKDFNNEADTPDNFQSRRPNTSFCFLDIRSPGLGDTAMYLCATKGTGFAKNIQYFGAGTRLSVL.

The chain employs TRBV6-1 and TRBJ1-3; D is undetermined. Germline CDR1 is MNHNS and CDR2 is SASEGT. The V end was cut by 1 base, the J end by 0 bases, with 13 bases between. CDR3 size: 17 residues. CDR3 DNA: TGTGCCAGCAGTGAAGGATGGTCCTCCGGCTCTGGAAACACCATATATTTT. Protein sequence: CASSEGWSSGSGNTIYF.

The V call is TRBV6-4, the J call TRBJ2-7; the match to TRBD1 covers 10 bases. CDR1 is MRHNA, CDR2 SNTAGT, per germline. The junction had 8 bases not matched to a gene; V was cut back by 10 bases and J by 5 bases. This CDR3 spans 13 amino acids. In nucleotides, the CDR3 is TGTGCCACCCGACAGGGGGCGGCCAACGAGCAGTACTTC. Protein: CATRQGAANEQYF.

The CDR3 protein is CASIGSEGGVHEQYF. CDR3 nucleotides: TGTGCCAGCATTGGGTCGGAGGGGGGGGTCCACGAGCAGTACTTC. The rearrangement links TRBV27 to TRBJ2-7; tentative D call: TRBD2 (7 bases). The V gene lost 7 bases and the J gene lost 5 bases, with 21 bases spanning the gap. Germline V CDR1 and CDR2: MNHEY, SMNVEV (reference sequence). This CDR3 region has 15 residues.

V usage is TRBV5-4 and J usage is TRBJ1-1; 7 bases fit TRBD1. Germline V gene sequence: CDR1 SGHNT, CDR2 YYREEE (reference sequence). V shed 4 bases, J shed 4 bases, and the junction held 1 base outside the gene matches. The CDR3 length is 12 residues. The CDR3 region is CASSQGVTEAFF. CDR3 bases: TGTGCCAGCAGCCAGGGGGTCACTGAAGCTTTCTTT.

This sequence joins TRBV21-1 and TRBJ2-7; the table's D call, TRBD1, has no DNA check behind it. TRBV21-1 counts as a pseudogene. This CDR3 is 16 amino acids long. The CDR3 region is CASSSHGTGNSYEQYF. The CDR3 bases are TGTGCCAGCAGCAGCCACGGGACAGGGAACTCCTACGAGCAGTACTTC.

This chain joins TRBV28 and TRBJ1-1; 7 bases match TRBD1. This CDR3 is 16 amino acids long. CDR1 is MDHEN and CDR2 is SYDVKM in the germline V gene. Trimming took 6 bases from V and 6 from J; bases not matched to a gene: 16. The CDR3 region has the DNA TGTGCCAGCAGGACACCACGACAGGGATGGATGGCTGAAGCTTTCTTT. As protein: CASRTPRQGWMAEAFF.

The rearrangement joins TRBV5-8 to TRBJ1-1; D ambiguous. The germline V gene has CDR1 SGHTS and CDR2 YDEGEE. The CDR3 is 12 residues long. The V end lost 0 bases, the J end lost 8 bases, and 8 bases lay between the germline ends. Here the CDR3 DNA reads TGTGCCAGCAGCTTGGCGGGTGGGGAAGCTTTCTTT. Its translation is CASSLAGGEAFF.

This chain connects TRBV6-5 to TRBJ1-1; D perhaps matches TRBD1 (5 bases). V lost 0 bases to trimming and J lost 1 base, with 12 bases between them. Germline CDR1 and CDR2: MNHEY and SVGAGI. The CDR3 runs to 16 residues. CDR3 nucleotide sequence: TGTGCCAGCAGTTACTCCCCAGGGCGAGGGAACACTGAAGCTTTCTTT. Its translation is CASSYSPGRGNTEAFF.

The chain links TRBV30 to TRBJ2-1; TRBD1 aligns across 10 bases. V lost 5 bases, J lost 6 bases, and 1 base stayed unmatched. The CDR3 consists of 12 residues. Germline CDR1 is GTSNPN and CDR2 is SVGIG (reference sequence). For the CDR3, the DNA is TGTGCCTGGGGACAGGGGGGCAATGAGCAGTTCTTC. This codes for CAWGQGGNEQFF.

The V and J genes are TRBV10-3 and TRBJ2-7, with 7 positions matching TRBD1. This CDR3 has 14 amino acids. Germline-derived CDR1 and CDR2 are ENHRY and SYGVKD. V was pared by 6 bases and J by 2 bases, with 7 bases of the junction left unmatched. For the CDR3, the DNA is TGTGCCATCAGCCCGGGACAGAGAACCTACGAGCAGTACGTC. Amino acids: CAISPGQRTYEQYV.

The chain links TRBV29-1 to TRBJ1-2, with D hard to call. V was cut by 4 bases and J by 5 bases, with 5 bases left in between. Germline-derived CDR1 and CDR2 are SQVTM and ANQGSEA. This CDR3 comprises 10 residues. This CDR3 is CSVGLYGYTF. The CDR3 DNA sequence: TGCAGCGTTGGACTATATGGCTACACCTTC.

This clone has a handful of counts. V and J are TRBV28 and TRBJ1-1, with TRBD1 matching 8 bases. V was clipped by 5 bases and J by 3 bases; unmatched bases: 8. In germline, CDR1 is MDHEN, CDR2 SYDVKM. CDR3 length: 15 residues. CDR3 nucleotide sequence: TGTGCCAGCAGTCTCGGACAGGGTTGGGACACTGAAGCTTTCTTT. This encodes CASSLGQGWDTEAFF.

The rearrangement links TRBV20-1 to TRBJ1-2, with D hard to call. This CDR3 region has 11 residues. V lost 6 bases and J 8 bases, leaving 13 bases between the germline ends. Looked up from germline, CDR1 is DFQATT and CDR2 is SNEGSKA (reference sequence). The CDR3 reads CSALPPQGYTF. The CDR3 DNA reads as TGCAGTGCCCTCCCGCCCCAGGGCTACACCTTC.

The chain is built from TRBV2 and TRBJ1-4; 7 bases fit TRBD1. This CDR3 has 14 residues. Germline V gene sequence: CDR1 SNHLY, CDR2 FYNNEI. Trimming removed 6 bases from V and 4 bases from J; junction bases left unmatched: 5. The CDR3 protein is CASRWGQHNEKLFF. Written as DNA, the CDR3 is TGTGCCAGCAGATGGGGACAGCATAATGAAAAACTGTTTTTT.

CDR3 sequence: CASSQRQISRYTF. The CDR3 nucleotides read TGTGCCAGTAGCCAGAGGCAGATCAGTCGCTACACCTTC. The chain is built from TRBV6-5 and TRBJ1-2; D not resolved. Trimming removed 9 bases from V and 9 bases from J, with 20 bases in between. There are 13 residues in the CDR3. Germline CDR1 reads MNHEY; CDR2 reads SVGAGI.

The chain is built from TRBV20-1 and TRBJ1-2, with no clear D. CDR3 length: 11 residues. The germline V and J ends were trimmed by 5 bases and 8 bases, with 12 bases remaining between them. CDR1 is DFQATT and CDR2 is SNEGSKA in the germline V gene (reference sequence). CDR3 sequence: CSAPNPRGYTF. In nucleotides, the CDR3 is TGCAGTGCTCCCAATCCGCGAGGCTACACCTTC.

The chain joins TRBV11-2 to TRBJ2-2; 7 bases fit TRBD1. Germline trimming cut 4 bases from V and 8 bases from J; bases unmatched to any gene: 7. The germline V gene encodes CDR1 SGHAT and CDR2 FQNNGV. The CDR3 spans 14 residues. CDR3 coding DNA: TGTGCCAGCAGCTCTTTGACAGGGTCGGGGGAGCTGTTTTTT. Translation gives CASSSLTGSGELFF.

This clone was picked up a small number of times. This chain links TRBV4-1 with TRBJ2-7, with D possibly matching TRBD2 (7 bases). CDR1 is MGHRA and CDR2 is YSYEKL in the germline V gene. This CDR3 is built from 14 residues. V shed 0 bases and J shed 6 bases, with 12 bases lying between them. In DNA form, the CDR3 reads TGCGCCAGCAGCCAAGACGGGGGGCTGGGCGAGCAGTACGTC. Protein: CASSQDGGLGEQYV.

The chain employs TRBV5-6 and TRBJ1-4; 8 bases fit TRBD1. From germline, CDR1 is SGHDT and CDR2 YYEEEE. J lost 8 bases, V lost 1 base, and 7 bases had no gene match. This CDR3 is built from 15 residues. The chain's CDR3 is CASSLQSAGGEKLFF. The CDR3 region has the DNA TGTGCCAGCAGCTTGCAGTCGGCAGGGGGCGAAAAACTGTTTTTT. The variable domain in full, with the rest retrieved from reference TRBV5-6 and TRBJ1-4, is DAGVTQSPTHLIKTRGQQVTLRCSPKSGHDTVSWYQQALGQGPQFIFQYYEEEERQRGNFPDRFSGHQFPNYSSELNVNALLLGDSALYLCASSLQSAGGEKLFFGSGTQLSVL.

This rearrangement joins TRBV19 to TRBJ1-1, with TRBD1 identical over 7 bases. J was trimmed by 0 bases and V by 7 bases; bases with no gene match: 5. CDR1 is LNHDA, CDR2 SQIVND, per germline (reference sequence). The length of the CDR3 is 14 residues. CDR3 protein: CASNQQGMNTEAFF. The CDR3 DNA reads as TGTGCCAGTAATCAACAGGGGATGAACACTGAAGCTTTCTTT. The variable domain in full, with the rest retrieved from reference TRBV19 and TRBJ1-1, is DGGITQSPKYLFRKEGQNVTLSCEQNLNHDAMYWYRQDPGQGLRLIYYSQIVNDFQKGDIAEGYSVSREKKESFPLTVTSAQKNPTAFYLCASNQQGMNTEAFFGQGTRLTVV.